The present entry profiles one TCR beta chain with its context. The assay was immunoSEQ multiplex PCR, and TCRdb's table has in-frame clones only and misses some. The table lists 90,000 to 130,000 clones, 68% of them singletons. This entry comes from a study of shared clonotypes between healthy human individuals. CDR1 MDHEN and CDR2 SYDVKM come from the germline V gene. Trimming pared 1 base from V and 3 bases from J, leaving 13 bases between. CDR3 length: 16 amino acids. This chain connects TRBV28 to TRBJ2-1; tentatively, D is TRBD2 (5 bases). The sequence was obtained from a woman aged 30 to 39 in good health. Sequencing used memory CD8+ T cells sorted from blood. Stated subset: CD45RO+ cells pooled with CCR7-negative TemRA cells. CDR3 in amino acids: CASSLSPGNLYNEQFF. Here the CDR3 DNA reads TGTGCCAGCAGTTTATCCCCCGGGAATCTCTACAATGAGCAGTTCTTC.